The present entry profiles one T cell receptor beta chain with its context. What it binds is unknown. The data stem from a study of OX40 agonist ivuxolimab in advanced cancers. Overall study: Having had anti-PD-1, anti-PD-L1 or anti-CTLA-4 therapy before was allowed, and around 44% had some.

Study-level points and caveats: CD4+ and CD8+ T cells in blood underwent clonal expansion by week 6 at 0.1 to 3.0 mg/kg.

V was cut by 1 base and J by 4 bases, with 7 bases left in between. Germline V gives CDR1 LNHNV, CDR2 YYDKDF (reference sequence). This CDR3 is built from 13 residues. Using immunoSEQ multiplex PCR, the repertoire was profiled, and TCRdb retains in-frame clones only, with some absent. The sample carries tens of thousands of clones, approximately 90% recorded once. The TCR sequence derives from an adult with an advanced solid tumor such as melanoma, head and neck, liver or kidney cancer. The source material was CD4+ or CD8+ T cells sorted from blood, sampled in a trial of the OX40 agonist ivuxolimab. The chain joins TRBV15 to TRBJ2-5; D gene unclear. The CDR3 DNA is TGTGCCACCAGCAGAGTGTTAGGAGAGACCCAGTACTTC. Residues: CATSRVLGETQYF. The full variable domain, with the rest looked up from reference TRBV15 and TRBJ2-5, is DAMVIQNPRYQVTQFGKPVTLSCSQTLNHNVMYWYQQKSSQAPKLLFHYYDKDFNNEADTPDNFQSRRPNTSFCFLDIRSPGLGDTAMYLCATSRVLGETQYFGPGTRLLVL.